This TCR beta chain derives from a study of blood T cells in healthy people across ages. Regarding the study as a whole: It was not known whether donors were CMV positive (a possible confounder of expanded clonotype changes).

Primers used in a second PCR of about 6 to 11 cycles were a sample-barcoded 5' primer and a J-beta primer mix. TCRdb processed the 5' RACE reads anew with MiXCR; each CDR3 protein has one entry. The sample records 540,000 or so distinct CDR3 sequences, about 25% being singletons. A remark on this clonotype: The antigen is not known.

The donors, aged roughly 6 to 95, were healthy Caucasians from Russia. Peripheral blood, roughly 9.3 milliliters per donor, was collected. The source material was blood. The clonotype comes from a woman in her seventies in good health.

CDR3 region: CASSLYRDSTSGNTIYF. CDR3 DNA: TGTGCCAGCTCACTTTACAGGGATAGCACTTCTGGAAACACCATATATTTT. This chain links TRBV18 with TRBJ1-3, with D perhaps matching TRBD1 (6 bases). Between the trimmed V and J ends, which lost 4 bases and 1 base, there was a span of 17 bases. CDR1 is KGHSH, CDR2 LQKENI, per germline. The CDR3 sequence is 17 residues long.